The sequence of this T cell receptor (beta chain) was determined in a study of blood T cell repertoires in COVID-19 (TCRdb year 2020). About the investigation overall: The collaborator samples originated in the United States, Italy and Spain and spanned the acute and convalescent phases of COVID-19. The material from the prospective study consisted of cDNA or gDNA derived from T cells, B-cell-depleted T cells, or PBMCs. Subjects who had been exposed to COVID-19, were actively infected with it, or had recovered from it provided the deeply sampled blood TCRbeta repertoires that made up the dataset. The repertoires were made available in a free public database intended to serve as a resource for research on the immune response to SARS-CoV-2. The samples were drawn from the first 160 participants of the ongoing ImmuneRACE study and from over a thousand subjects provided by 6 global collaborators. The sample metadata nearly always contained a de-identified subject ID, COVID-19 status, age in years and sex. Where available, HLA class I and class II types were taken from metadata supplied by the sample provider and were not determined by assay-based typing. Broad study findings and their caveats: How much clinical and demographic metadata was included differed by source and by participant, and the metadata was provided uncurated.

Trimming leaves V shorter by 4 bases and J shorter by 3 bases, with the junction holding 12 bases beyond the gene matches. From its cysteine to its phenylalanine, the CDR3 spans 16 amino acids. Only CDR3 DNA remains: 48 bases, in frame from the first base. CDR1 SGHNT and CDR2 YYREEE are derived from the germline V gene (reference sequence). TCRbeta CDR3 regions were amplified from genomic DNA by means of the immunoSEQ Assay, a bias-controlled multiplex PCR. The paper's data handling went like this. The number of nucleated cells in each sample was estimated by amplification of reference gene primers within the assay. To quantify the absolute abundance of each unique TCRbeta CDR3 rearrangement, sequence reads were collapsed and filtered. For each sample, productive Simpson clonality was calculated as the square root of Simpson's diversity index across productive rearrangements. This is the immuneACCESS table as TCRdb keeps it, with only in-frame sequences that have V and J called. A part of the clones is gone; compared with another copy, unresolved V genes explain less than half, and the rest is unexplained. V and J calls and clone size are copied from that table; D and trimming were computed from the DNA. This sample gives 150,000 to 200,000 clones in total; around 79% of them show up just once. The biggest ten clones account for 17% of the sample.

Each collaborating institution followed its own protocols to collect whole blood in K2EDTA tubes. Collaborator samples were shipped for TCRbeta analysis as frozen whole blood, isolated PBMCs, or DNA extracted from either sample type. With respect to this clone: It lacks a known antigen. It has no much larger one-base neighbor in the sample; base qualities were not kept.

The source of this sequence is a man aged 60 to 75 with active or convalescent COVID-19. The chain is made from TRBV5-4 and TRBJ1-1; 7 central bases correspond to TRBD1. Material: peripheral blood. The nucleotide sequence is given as TGTGCCAGCAGCCCTCGGACAGGAGGAGGGTACACTGAAGCTTTCTTT. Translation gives CASSPRTGGGYTEAFF.